Presented here are 27 T cell receptor beta chains from one specimen sequenced in a study of blood T cell repertoires in COVID-19. The table came from immunoSEQ multiplex PCR; TCRdb's copy has only in-frame clones and leaves some out. The data contain around 130,000 clones, around four fifths of them seen just once; the ten biggest clones take up 18%. Sequencing used PBMCs or T cells enriched from blood (not recorded which). The receptors originated from a man between 25 and 39 years old who had recovered from COVID-19.

This chain connects TRBV5-1 to TRBJ1-1, with 8 bases lining up with TRBD1. Germline-derived CDR1 and CDR2 are SGHRS and YFSETQ. The trim removed 5 bases at V and 6 bases at J, leaving 6 bases unmatched. The CDR3 has 13 residues. The CDR3 spells CASSNGQGPEAFF. CDR3 DNA: TGCGCCAGCAGTAACGGACAGGGACCTGAAGCTTTCTTT.

The chain links TRBV18 to TRBJ2-3; D perhaps matches TRBD1 (5 bases). Germline V gene lookup returns CDR1 KGHSH and CDR2 LQKENI. The length of the CDR3 is 14 residues. Deletions cut 1 base from V and 4 bases from J, with 9 bases between. The CDR3 region is CASSPQGQADTQYF. The CDR3 nucleotides read TGTGCCAGCTCACCACAGGGGCAGGCAGATACGCAGTATTTT.

This chain uses TRBV6-5 with TRBJ2-1, with TRBD2 matching over 10 bases. The CDR3 contains 14 residues. Looked up from germline, CDR1 is MNHEY and CDR2 is SVGAGI. With 6 bases clipped from V and 10 bases from J, the junction kept 9 bases outside the gene matches. Written as DNA, the CDR3 is TGTGCCAGCAGAAAGGGGACTAGCGTTAAGGAGCAGTTCTTC. Its translation: CASRKGTSVKEQFF.

The chain combines TRBV5-1 with TRBJ2-5, with no clear D. In germline, CDR1 is SGHRS, CDR2 YFSETQ. Deletions cut 0 bases from V and 5 bases from J, with 11 bases between. The CDR3 consists of 14 residues. The CDR3 is CASSLVRLEETQYF. For the CDR3, the DNA is TGCGCCAGCAGCTTGGTTCGATTGGAGGAGACCCAGTACTTC.

The V and J genes are TRBV6-5 and TRBJ1-1; perhaps TRBD1 as D (5 bases). The CDR3 has 14 amino acids. Trimming pared 4 bases from V and 3 bases from J, leaving 12 bases between. Germline V gene sequence: CDR1 MNHEY, CDR2 SVGAGI. The CDR3 DNA sequence: TGTGCCAGCAGTTGGCAGGGTGGGGACACTGAAGCTTTCTTT. The encoded protein is CASSWQGGDTEAFF.

The rearrangement joins TRBV5-6 to TRBJ1-2; 7 bases map to TRBD1. There are 15 residues in the CDR3. The germline V gene encodes CDR1 SGHDT and CDR2 YYEEEE. J gave up 1 base and V 1 base, and 4 bases lay outside the gene matches. The CDR3 region is CASSLRQGVNYGYTF. The CDR3 DNA is TGTGCCAGCAGCTTGAGGCAGGGGGTTAACTATGGCTACACCTTC.

The chain carries TRBV7-3 and TRBJ2-1; 10 bases map to TRBD1. Trimming removed 5 bases from V and 4 bases from J; junction bases left unmatched: 2. The CDR3 is 14 amino acids. The germline V gene encodes CDR1 SGHTA and CDR2 FQGTGA. The CDR3 sequence is CASSRDRGYNEQFF. The CDR3 DNA reads TGTGCCAGCAGCCGGGACAGGGGTTACAATGAGCAGTTCTTC. The full variable domain, in which reference TRBV7-3 and TRBJ2-1 provide the parts outside the CDR3, is GAGVSQTPSNKVTEKGKYVELRCDPISGHTALYWYRQSLGQGPEFLIYFQGTGAADDSGLPNDRFFAVRPEGSVSTLKIQRTERGDSAVYLCASSRDRGYNEQFFGPGTRLTVL.

The J gene is TRBJ2-5, the V gene TRBV29-1, with TRBD2 as a possible D gene (5 bases). CDR3 length: 12 residues. The V gene's germline CDR1 is SQVTM and CDR2 ANQGSEA. Trimming removed 3 bases at V and 6 bases at J, with 11 bases between. CDR3 loop: CSVEGPGKTQYF. The CDR3 DNA reads as TGCAGCGTTGAGGGCCCGGGGAAGACCCAGTACTTC. The complete variable domain, with remaining parts taken from reference TRBV29-1 and TRBJ2-5, reads SAVISQKPSRDICQRGTSLTIQCQVDSQVTMMFWYRQQPGQSLTLIATANQGSEATYESGFVIDKFPISRPNLTFSTLTVSNMSPEDSSIYLCSVEGPGKTQYFGPGTRLLVL.

The chain links TRBV15 to TRBJ2-3, with 9 bases aligning to TRBD2. Germline CDR1 reads LNHNV; CDR2 reads YYDKDF (reference sequence). The CDR3 totals 16 residues. Trimming took 0 bases from V and 3 from J; bases not matched to a gene: 4. CDR3: CATSRDISGGTDTQYF. In DNA, the CDR3 is TGTGCCACCAGCAGAGATATTAGCGGGGGAACAGATACGCAGTATTTT.

To note about this clone: One end of the junction varies from germline; a read error may be responsible. This chain joins TRBV19 and TRBJ1-5; tentative D call: TRBD1 (6 bases). CDR3 length: 14 residues. The germline V gene has CDR1 LNHDA and CDR2 SQIVND (reference sequence). CDR3 DNA sequence: TGTGCCAGTAGTATTATTCCAGGACAGAATAACCTGGATTTT. It codes for CASSIIPGQNNLDF.

This clone was seen more than once but under ten times. The genes are TRBV9 and TRBJ1-1; 7 positions match TRBD1. Trimming cost V 1 base and J 4 bases; bases outside gene matches: 7. The V gene's germline CDR1 is SGDLS and CDR2 YYNGEE. The length of the CDR3 is 15 residues. This chain's CDR3 is CASSVMEGASTEAFF. The CDR3 nucleotides are TGTGCCAGCAGCGTAATGGAGGGGGCGAGCACTGAAGCTTTCTTT.

In its sample, this clone was seen a few times. The V call is TRBV19, the J call TRBJ2-2; TRBD1 matches at 7 bases. The CDR3 length is 14 residues. Germline V gene lookup returns CDR1 LNHDA and CDR2 SQIVND (reference sequence). The V and J ends lost 5 bases and 9 bases, in that order; junction bases with no gene match: 9. CDR3 loop: CASSVTGAFRELFF. CDR3 in DNA: TGTGCCAGTAGTGTCACAGGGGCCTTCCGGGAGCTGTTTTTT.

The chain employs TRBV5-4 and TRBJ2-2, with TRBD1 matching over 8 bases. V was pared by 4 bases and J by 7 bases, with 9 bases of the junction left unmatched. The CDR3 is 15 residues long. Germline V gene data show CDR1 as SGHNT and CDR2 as YYREEE (reference sequence). CDR3 residues: CASSPDRAYGGELFF. The CDR3 DNA sequence: TGTGCCAGCAGCCCGGACAGGGCCTACGGCGGGGAGCTGTTTTTT.

The V and J genes are TRBV5-1 and TRBJ2-3; TRBD1 might be the D (6 bases). Germline assignment: CDR1 SGHRS and CDR2 YFSETQ. This CDR3 comprises 15 residues. V was cut by 5 bases and J by 2 bases, with 15 bases left in between. The CDR3 loop is CASSQGTLVTDTQYF. As DNA, the CDR3 is TGCGCCAGCAGTCAGGGGACACTCGTCACAGATACGCAGTATTTT.

The V and J genes are TRBV9 and TRBJ2-3; 10 bases align to TRBD2. The CDR3 loop spans 16 amino acids. Germline trimming cut 2 bases from V and 5 bases from J; bases unmatched to any gene: 8. The V gene's germline CDR1 is SGDLS and CDR2 YYNGEE. CDR3: CASSVESGRAGDTQYF. The CDR3 region has the DNA TGTGCCAGCAGCGTCGAAAGCGGGAGGGCCGGAGATACGCAGTATTTT.

The rearrangement links TRBV5-1 to TRBJ1-1, with D possibly matching TRBD1 (5 bases). The V gene lost 8 bases and the J gene lost 2 bases, with 16 bases spanning the gap. In germline, CDR1 is SGHRS, CDR2 YFSETQ. The CDR3 is made up of 14 amino acids. CDR3 sequence: CASHKQATNTEAFF. The CDR3 bases are TGCGCCAGTCACAAACAGGCGACCAACACTGAAGCTTTCTTT.

This clone was seen a single time. This chain connects TRBV10-1 to TRBJ1-6, with a tentative D call TRBD1 (6 bases). This CDR3 spans 14 amino acids. Trimming removed 0 bases at V and 9 bases at J, with 9 bases between. Germline V gives CDR1 WNHNN, CDR2 SYGVQD (reference sequence). CDR3 loop: CASSESRGSSPLHF. The CDR3 bases are TGCGCCAGCAGTGAGTCCAGGGGTAGTTCACCCCTCCACTTT.

The gene calls are TRBV5-4 and TRBJ2-1, with 9 nucleotides matching TRBD1. Germline loops: CDR1 SGHNT, CDR2 YYREEE (reference sequence). This CDR3 region has 16 residues. V lost 5 bases to trimming and J lost 2 bases; unmatched junction nucleotides: 8. The CDR3 spells CASRDRDRDPYNEQFF. DNA of the CDR3: TGTGCCAGCAGGGATCGGGACAGGGATCCCTACAATGAGCAGTTCTTC.

The chain links TRBV7-8 to TRBJ1-5; 9 bases are shared with TRBD1. From germline, CDR1 is SGHVS and CDR2 FQNEAQ. The ends lost 0 bases at V and 6 bases at J; junction bases unmatched: 6. The CDR3 sequence is 16 residues long. CDR3 loop: CASSLAGQGIAQPQHF. The DNA for the CDR3 is TGTGCCAGCAGCTTAGCAGGACAGGGGATAGCTCAGCCCCAGCATTTT.

The J gene is TRBJ2-3, the V gene TRBV6-6; 10 bases fit TRBD2. The CDR3 sequence is 15 residues long. V gave up 6 bases and J gave up 2 bases; unmatched junction bases: 5. The germline V gene encodes CDR1 MNHNY and CDR2 SVGAGI (reference sequence). The CDR3 here is CASRPGLAPTDTQYF. DNA of the CDR3: TGTGCCAGCAGGCCGGGACTAGCGCCCACAGATACGCAGTATTTT.

In DNA form, the CDR3 reads TGTGCCAGTAGTACCATCGGGACAGGGGGCCACGAGCAGTACTTC. Protein: CASSTIGTGGHEQYF. The chain combines TRBV19 with TRBJ2-7, with 12 bases aligning to TRBD1. Germline V gene lookup returns CDR1 LNHDA and CDR2 SQIVND (reference sequence). V shed 4 bases and J 5 bases; nucleotides not matched to a gene: 6. The CDR3 has 15 amino acids.

The chain employs TRBV5-4 and TRBJ2-7; TRBD1 matches at 10 bases. V shed 5 bases, J shed 3 bases, and the junction held 5 bases outside the gene matches. This CDR3 spans 14 amino acids. The germline CDR1 and CDR2 sequences are SGHNT and YYREEE (reference sequence). The CDR3 is CASRPGQGNYEQYF. In DNA, the CDR3 is TGTGCCAGCAGACCGGGACAGGGGAACTACGAGCAGTACTTC.

This chain joins TRBV6-2 or TRBV6-3 and TRBJ2-7, with 8 bases aligning to TRBD2. V lost 4 bases and J lost 1; bases outside the gene matches: 3. Germline lookup yields CDR1 MNHEY and CDR2 SVGEGT. The CDR3 is made up of 14 amino acids. DNA for the CDR3: TGTGCCAGCAGTTCCGTAGCGGGATCCTACGAGCAGTACTTC. It encodes CASSSVAGSYEQYF.

The chain employs TRBV21-1 and TRBJ2-1; TRBD1 reflects the table's D call only, with no check against the DNA. TRBV21-1 is a pseudogene locus. This CDR3 has 13 residues. The CDR3 coding sequence is TGTGCCAGCAGCCGACAGGGTTACAATGAGCAGTTCTTC. Translating it yields CASSRQGYNEQFF.

This clone was observed a few times. The chain is built from TRBV6-1 and TRBJ1-5, with D hard to call. Germline V gives CDR1 MNHNS, CDR2 SASEGT. CDR3 length: 15 residues. The ends were cut back, 2 bases at V and 0 bases at J, with 8 bases in the middle. The DNA of the CDR3 is TGTGCCAGCAGTGAATTTTACAATAGCAATCAGCCCCAGCATTTT. Its protein is CASSEFYNSNQPQHF.

V gene TRBV3-1 (or the pseudogene TRBV3-2) combines with J gene TRBJ1-2, with unresolved D. This CDR3 contains 15 residues. Germline CDR1 is LGHDT and CDR2 is YNNKEL (reference sequence). V shed 4 bases and J shed 7 bases, with 19 bases lying between them. The CDR3 loop reads CASSPLPMRVGGYTF. In nucleotides, the CDR3 is TGTGCCAGCAGCCCTTTACCCATGAGGGTTGGTGGCTACACCTTC.

The chain recombines TRBV2 with TRBJ2-1; the match to TRBD1 covers 8 bases. Germline lookup yields CDR1 SNHLY and CDR2 FYNNEI. This CDR3 contains 14 residues. V lost 5 bases and J lost 6; bases outside the gene matches: 6. The CDR3 bases are TGTGCCAGCAGTTGGGCAGGGGGCCTCAATGAGCAGTTCTTC. As protein: CASSWAGGLNEQFF.